The T cell receptor beta chain described here comes from a study of T cell responses to AZD1222 COVID-19 vaccine. With regard to this clone: The target antigen is unknown.

Sequencing was performed with immunoSEQ multiplex PCR; in TCRdb, only in-frame clones are kept and a portion is missing. The sample records 120,000 or so clones, about nine tenths being singletons. Study-level results: Spike as a whole was targeted by vaccine-associated CD4 TCRs, dominant at 160-218 and 743-854. White British people made up most donors, females outnumbered males, and clonal diversity was possibly underestimated. Sampled repertoires all dated from after the peak T cell response.

CDR1 and CDR2 from the germline V gene are MNHEY and SMNVEV (reference sequence). The V gene lost 5 bases and the J gene lost 4 bases, with 18 bases spanning the gap. CDR3 length: 16 amino acids. Second-dose groups at about 4 or about 12 weeks were pooled. Sequencing used peripheral blood, obtained 28 days after the second AZD1222 dose. The gene calls are TRBV27 and TRBJ1-5, with D uncertain. The sequence was collected from an adult who received the AZD1222 COVID-19 vaccine. The DNA of the CDR3 is TGTGCCAGCAGTGCCTGGACGGACCAAAGAAATCAGCCCCAGCATTTT. The encoded protein is CASSAWTDQRNQPQHF.